Below are 19 T cell receptor beta chains sequenced from a single sample in a study of blood T cell repertoires in COVID-19. Some clones are missing from TCRdb's copy, which holds only in-frame ones; the method was immunoSEQ multiplex PCR. The sample has approximately 200,000 clones, just over 85% seen once. The sample consisted of peripheral blood. The receptors stem from a man between 18 and 29 years old with active or convalescent COVID-19.

The J gene is TRBJ2-2, the V gene TRBV5-1; tentatively, D is TRBD1 (6 bases). Germline V gene sequence: CDR1 SGHRS, CDR2 YFSETQ. Trimming left V 0 bases short and J 0 bases short, with 9 bases between. There are 16 residues in the CDR3. The CDR3: CASSLVGATNTGELFF. For the CDR3, the DNA is TGCGCCAGCAGCTTGGTGGGGGCGACGAACACCGGGGAGCTGTTTTTT.

This clone was seen just once. This chain joins TRBV3-1 (or the pseudogene TRBV3-2) and TRBJ2-5, with D possibly TRBD2 on 6 matching bases. The CDR3 extends over 15 amino acids. V was shortened by 2 bases and J by 0 bases, with 10 bases between the two germline ends. Germline V lookup: CDR1 LGHDT, CDR2 YNNKEL (reference sequence). The CDR3 here is CASSQRTTYQETQYF. The CDR3 DNA reads as TGTGCCAGCAGCCAACGGACTACGTACCAAGAGACCCAGTACTTC.

DNA for the CDR3: TGTGCCAGCAGTTTATCCACGAGTGGTCTGCGAGAGACCCAGTACTTC. Protein: CASSLSTSGLRETQYF. V and J are TRBV27 and TRBJ2-5; D not certain. The ends were cut back, 0 bases at V and 4 bases at J, with 15 bases in the middle. This CDR3 has 16 amino acids. The germline CDR1 and CDR2 sequences are MNHEY and SMNVEV (reference sequence).

The chain combines TRBV6-2 or TRBV6-3 with TRBJ1-2; D unclear. CDR1 MNHEY and CDR2 SVGEGT come from the germline V gene. CDR3 length: 13 residues. The V gene lost 6 bases and the J gene lost 4 bases, with 12 bases spanning the gap. In DNA form, the CDR3 reads TGTGCCAGCAGCCCCAGTGACTCCTATGGCTACACCTTC. Protein product: CASSPSDSYGYTF.

This sequence joins TRBV6-5 and TRBJ2-7; D is uncertain. The germline V gene encodes CDR1 MNHEY and CDR2 SVGAGI. The CDR3 totals 13 residues. Trimming took off 5 bases at V and 3 bases at J, with 11 bases between the two ends. The CDR3 nucleotides are TGTGCCAGCAGTAAACAACAGAACTACGAGCAGTACTTC. Translated, it gives CASSKQQNYEQYF.

V usage is TRBV24-1 and J usage is TRBJ2-1; 9 bases are shared with TRBD2. Germline V gene data show CDR1 as KGHDR and CDR2 as SFDVKD. The CDR3 spans 16 residues. V gave up 6 bases and J gave up 4 bases; unmatched junction bases: 9. The DNA of the CDR3 is TGTGCCACCAGTTTGGGGGCGGGAGGGAATTACAATGAGCAGTTCTTC. This codes for CATSLGAGGNYNEQFF.

This clone was seen just once. CDR3 DNA: TGTGCCAGCAGAAAGGACAGTAACTCCGGGGAGCTGTTTTTT. It encodes CASRKDSNSGELFF. The gene calls are TRBV25-1 and TRBJ2-2; weak D call: TRBD1 (6 bases). Trimming took off 6 bases at V and 6 bases at J, with 14 bases between the two ends. The CDR3 runs to 14 residues. CDR1 and CDR2 (germline): MGHDK, SYGVNS.

This clone was seen a single time. This chain joins TRBV24-1 and TRBJ2-7; 10 nucleotides match TRBD1. J was trimmed by 6 bases and V by 5 bases; bases with no gene match: 9. The germline CDR1 and CDR2 sequences are KGHDR and SFDVKD. The CDR3 runs 15 residues. DNA for the CDR3: TGTGCCACCAGTGCCACGACCGGGACAGGGGTCGAGCAGTACTTC. This encodes CATSATTGTGVEQYF.

The chain joins TRBV28 to TRBJ1-5; 7 bases match TRBD1. Trimming cost V 3 bases and J 2 bases; bases outside gene matches: 7. CDR1 is MDHEN and CDR2 is SYDVKM in the germline V gene. CDR3 length equals 16 residues. The CDR3 is CASSLDRSFGNQPQHF. CDR3 coding DNA: TGTGCCAGCAGTTTGGACAGGTCCTTTGGCAATCAGCCCCAGCATTTT.

The chain joins TRBV5-4 to TRBJ1-2; TRBD1 matches at 7 bases. Looked up from germline, CDR1 is SGHNT and CDR2 is YYREEE (reference sequence). Unmatched junction bases numbered 5, after V lost 4 bases and J lost 2 bases. There are 14 residues in the CDR3. The CDR3 nucleotides are TGTGCCAGCAGCGCCCAGGGACAGAACTATGGCTACACCTTC. Amino acid sequence: CASSAQGQNYGYTF.

The V gene is TRBV6-1, the J gene TRBJ2-1; the match to TRBD2 covers 8 bases. Germline CDR1 is MNHNS and CDR2 is SASEGT. This CDR3 has 16 residues. The J segment lost 8 bases and the V segment lost 2 bases, leaving 11 bases of the junction unmatched. In nucleotides, the CDR3 is TGTGCCAGCAGTGAAACATGGATCGGGAGGGCCGATGAGCAGTTCTTC. Translated, it gives CASSETWIGRADEQFF.

The chain carries TRBV30 and TRBJ1-1; D uncertain. Between the trimmed V and J ends, which lost 2 bases and 5 bases, there was a span of 12 bases. The germline V gene has CDR1 GTSNPN and CDR2 SVGIG (reference sequence). The CDR3 is 13 residues long. The CDR3 DNA reads TGTGCCTGGAGTTGGAACAGAGGGACTGAAGCTTTCTTT. It encodes CAWSWNRGTEAFF.

The chain has TRBV12-3 or TRBV12-4 and TRBJ1-2; D not certain. The ends were cut back, 6 bases at V and 7 bases at J, with 15 bases in the middle. CDR3 length: 13 amino acids. CDR3 in DNA: TGTGCCAGCAGCGCCGACCTCAGAGGTGGCTACACCTTC. It specifies CASSADLRGGYTF.

This chain connects TRBV5-5 to TRBJ1-2; D remains unclear. The CDR3 extends over 16 amino acids. Germline V CDR1 and CDR2: SGHKS, YYEKEE (reference sequence). V lost 3 bases and J 4 bases, leaving 19 bases between the germline ends. This CDR3 is CASSSPLEALAYGYTF. The CDR3 DNA is TGTGCCAGCAGCTCGCCTCTGGAGGCGTTAGCCTATGGCTACACCTTC.

The chain couples TRBV19 to TRBJ2-5; 7 bases are shared with TRBD1. The trim removed 6 bases at V and 4 bases at J, leaving 11 bases unmatched. Germline V gene sequence: CDR1 LNHDA, CDR2 SQIVND (reference sequence). The CDR3 is 15 amino acids. The CDR3 protein is CASRRGQTGTETQYF. CDR3 in DNA: TGTGCCAGTAGAAGGGGACAGACGGGGACAGAGACCCAGTACTTC.

The V and J genes are TRBV14 and TRBJ1-1; no definite D call. The CDR3 is 14 residues long. Germline values: CDR1 SGHDN, CDR2 FVKESK. Trimming left V 6 bases short and J 1 base short, with 12 bases between. CDR3 loop: CASRPLRENTEAFF. Here the CDR3 DNA reads TGTGCCAGCAGACCTCTGCGAGAGAACACTGAAGCTTTCTTT.

The V gene is TRBV19, the J gene TRBJ1-5, with TRBD1 matching 8 bases. V lost 10 bases, J lost 3 bases, and 11 bases stayed unmatched. Germline V CDR1 and CDR2: LNHDA, SQIVND (reference sequence). The CDR3 totals 15 residues. The CDR3 region has the DNA TGTGCCACCGCCCCGGGGACAGGATACAATCAGCCCCAGCATTTT. It encodes CATAPGTGYNQPQHF.

This rearrangement joins TRBV2 to TRBJ2-2; D gene ambiguous. The CDR3 is 13 amino acids. In germline, CDR1 is SNHLY, CDR2 FYNNEI. V was shortened by 6 bases and J by 3 bases, with 8 bases between the two germline ends. The CDR3 here is CASRTRDTGELFF. DNA of the CDR3: TGTGCCAGCAGAACCCGGGACACCGGGGAGCTGTTTTTT.

The count of this clone is one. This rearrangement joins TRBV12-3 or TRBV12-4 to TRBJ1-5, with D unresolved. Trimming stripped 3 bases from V and 10 bases from J, with 10 bases between. This CDR3 is built from 12 residues. The CDR3 DNA reads as TGTGCCAGCAGTTTTTCGCGGGAACCCCAGCATTTT. This sequence encodes CASSFSREPQHF.